This TCR beta chain is drawn from a study of CD8 T cells in ankylosing spondylitis. TCRdb re-called the 5' RACE reads with MiXCR, one entry per CDR3 protein. In the table there are around 770,000 distinct CDR3 sequences, 12% of which are singletons. Study-wide points: In ankylosing spondylitis blood, a motif of roughly eight highly homologous TCR beta variants appeared characteristic.

The germline CDR1 and CDR2 sequences are SQVTM and ANQGSEA. The length of the CDR3 is 16 residues. Trimming took 0 bases from V and 0 from J, leaving 12 bases between them. Many counts were recorded for this clonotype. Its antigen is unknown. The chain carries TRBV29-1 and TRBJ2-1; D is unresolved. Sequences were obtained from blood, either unsorted or a sorted T cell fraction (not recorded which). The TCR sequence derives from a male donor with ankylosing spondylitis. CDR3 coding DNA: TGCAGCGTTGAAGAAATGAGAGGCGGCTCCTACAATGAGCAGTTCTTC. Translating it yields CSVEEMRGGSYNEQFF.